The 11 T cell receptor beta chains reported below all come from one sample, sequenced in a study of blood T cell repertoires in COVID-19 (dated by TCRdb to 2018 to 2020). Receptors were amplified or captured by the immunoSEQ multiplex PCR assay. TCRdb retrieved this table from immuneACCESS and kept in-frame rearrangements only. Not all clones are present; in checked studies, unresolved V genes account for under half, and no reason is known for the remainder. The sample data list about 200,000 clones, and about 80% of these were observed just once. Roughly 6.9% of the sample lies in the top ten. The sequencing input was peripheral blood. The receptor set was obtained from a human donor with acute or convalescent COVID-19. The donor label of this sample is uncertain.

The gene calls are TRBV7-2 and TRBJ2-3; 8 bases are a match to TRBD2. The CDR3 sequence is 16 residues long. V was clipped by 3 bases and J by 2 bases; unmatched bases: 7. Germline V CDR1 and CDR2: SGHTA, FQGNSA. As DNA, the CDR3 is TGTGCCAGCAGCTTCGGGGGGGCGGCTTCCACAGATACGCAGTATTTT. This sequence encodes CASSFGGAASTDTQYF.

The chain has TRBV11-3 and TRBJ2-3, with 8 bases that match TRBD1. Trimming cost V 1 base and J 6 bases; bases outside gene matches: 6. This CDR3 contains 15 residues. The germline gives CDR1 SGHNT, CDR2 YENEEA. In DNA form, the CDR3 reads TGTGCCAGCAGCTTAGGGGACAGGCTAAGTGATACGCAGTATTTT. Translated: CASSLGDRLSDTQYF.

The CDR3 region has the DNA TGTGCCAGCTCACTACAGGGTCGGACCGGGGAGCTGTTTTTT. It translates to CASSLQGRTGELFF. The chain employs TRBV18 and TRBJ2-2, with D tentatively TRBD1 (6 bases). V was shortened by 4 bases and J by 5 bases, with 11 bases between the two germline ends. This CDR3 has 14 amino acids. CDR1 and CDR2 from the germline V gene are KGHSH and LQKENI.

The chain carries TRBV28 and TRBJ2-7, with D possibly TRBD1 on 6 matching bases. This CDR3 region has 11 residues. Germline CDR1 reads MDHEN; CDR2 reads SYDVKM. Trimming pared 8 bases from V and 2 bases from J, leaving 7 bases between. This CDR3 is CASHRAYEQYF. CDR3 DNA: TGTGCCAGCCACAGGGCCTACGAGCAGTACTTC.

In this sample, this clone turned up a few times. This chain connects TRBV27 to TRBJ2-5, with D perhaps matching TRBD2 (5 bases). From germline, CDR1 is MNHEY and CDR2 SMNVEV (reference sequence). Trimming removed 2 bases from V and 5 bases from J, with 18 bases in between. There are 16 residues in the CDR3. This chain's CDR3 is CASSLNGLSDGETQYF. The CDR3 DNA follows: TGTGCCAGCAGTTTAAACGGGCTTAGCGACGGGGAGACCCAGTACTTC.

This chain joins TRBV10-3 and TRBJ2-2; 10 bases agree with TRBD2. CDR1 and CDR2 (germline): ENHRY, SYGVKD. The CDR3 spans 16 residues. Trimming at V came to 5 bases and at J to 4 bases, leaving 7 bases not matched to a gene. CDR3 nucleotides: TGTGCCATCAGTCCTAGCGGGAGTGCGGGCACCGGGGAGCTGTTTTTT. This translates into CAISPSGSAGTGELFF.

V and J are TRBV11-3 and TRBJ2-2; 9 positions agree with TRBD1. Germline V gene sequence: CDR1 SGHNT, CDR2 YENEEA. This CDR3 contains 15 residues. Losses at the gene ends were 1 base for V and 4 bases for J; bases not matched to a gene: 1. For the CDR3, the DNA is TGTGCCAGCAGCTTAGTGACAGGGGGCACCGGGGAGCTGTTTTTT. Its protein is CASSLVTGGTGELFF.

This clone was seen a handful of times. The rearrangement links TRBV29-1 to TRBJ2-5; the match to TRBD1 covers 9 bases. The length of the CDR3 is 13 residues. Germline V CDR1 and CDR2: SQVTM, ANQGSEA. The V and J ends lost 6 bases and 5 bases, in that order; junction bases with no gene match: 7. The CDR3 is CSVRTGAGETQYF. Written as DNA, the CDR3 is TGCAGCGTCCGGACAGGGGCGGGGGAGACCCAGTACTTC.

The chain links TRBV28 to TRBJ1-2, with D possibly being TRBD1 (5 bases). The CDR3 length is 13 residues. CDR1 and CDR2 (germline): MDHEN, SYDVKM. Deletions cut 2 bases from V and 8 bases from J, with 12 bases between. Here the CDR3 DNA reads TGTGCCAGCAGTTTACGGGGGGAGGGAGGCTACACCTTC. Translating gives CASSLRGEGGYTF.

The chain links TRBV30 to TRBJ2-7; TRBD1 matches 8 bases. This CDR3 has 13 amino acids. V shed 4 bases and J 3 bases; nucleotides not matched to a gene: 5. The V gene's germline CDR1 is GTSNPN and CDR2 SVGIG (reference sequence). The CDR3 sequence is CAWKTGQGYEQYF. The CDR3 DNA reads as TGTGCCTGGAAAACCGGACAGGGCTACGAGCAGTACTTC.

V and J are TRBV12-3 or TRBV12-4 and TRBJ2-1, with 8 nucleotides matching TRBD2. This CDR3 spans 13 amino acids. Unmatched junction bases numbered 0, after V lost 6 bases and J lost 2 bases. CDR3 sequence (DNA): TGTGCCAGCAGGGGACTAGCCTACAATGAGCAGTTCTTC. It is translated as CASRGLAYNEQFF.